Listed here are 28 T cell receptor beta chains from one sample, sequenced in a study of CD8 T cells in Susac syndrome. The RNA, about 0.5 to 1 ug, was put through reverse transcription using random hexamers. TCRdb redid the calling of the immunoSEQ multiplex PCR reads with MiXCR, one entry per CDR3 protein. The profile shows some 100,000 distinct CDR3 sequences, 95% of them singletons. Source material: CD8+ T cells from PBMCs. These receptor sequences come from a human donor with Susac syndrome.

The sample holds a few counts of this clonotype. The chain employs TRBV29-1 and TRBJ2-7; possible D gene TRBD1, 6 bases. The CDR3 is 12 residues long. Deletions cut 3 bases from V and 3 bases from J, with 9 bases between. CDR1 is SQVTM, CDR2 ANQGSEA, per germline. The CDR3 spells CSVDLTGYEQYF. CDR3 DNA: TGCAGCGTTGATTTGACAGGCTACGAGCAGTACTTC.

This sequence joins TRBV28 and TRBJ1-1; D is ambiguous. Looked up from germline, CDR1 is MDHEN and CDR2 is SYDVKM. This CDR3 comprises 13 residues. V gave up 3 bases and J gave up 11 bases, with 16 bases separating them. The CDR3 region is CASSLEFGFVAFF. The CDR3 DNA is TGTGCCAGCAGTTTGGAGTTTGGATTTGTGGCTTTCTTT.

The chain employs TRBV29-1 and TRBJ1-1; TRBD1 agrees at 10 bases. Germline V gives CDR1 SQVTM, CDR2 ANQGSEA. CDR3 length: 15 amino acids. V shed 6 bases, J shed 5 bases, and the junction held 12 bases outside the gene matches. The CDR3 spells CSVPGQGFPGTEAFF. The CDR3 region has the DNA TGCAGCGTCCCGGGACAGGGGTTTCCGGGGACTGAAGCTTTCTTT.

The chain couples TRBV5-1 to TRBJ2-1; 9 positions agree with TRBD1. The CDR3 is 15 residues long. V was clipped by 0 bases and J by 3 bases; unmatched bases: 1. Germline V CDR1 and CDR2: SGHRS, YFSETQ. CDR3 DNA: TGCGCCAGCAGCTTGGAGGGACAGGGCTACAATGAGCAGTTCTTC. Its protein is CASSLEGQGYNEQFF.

This rearrangement joins TRBV9 to TRBJ1-2, with D possibly TRBD1 on 5 matching bases. The CDR3 has 12 amino acids. The germline V gene has CDR1 SGDLS and CDR2 YYNGEE. Deletions cut 2 bases from V and 5 bases from J, with 7 bases between. In DNA form, the CDR3 reads TGTGCCAGCAGCGTTGGGGGGTATGGCTACACCTTC. Protein sequence: CASSVGGYGYTF. The full variable domain, rest sourced from reference TRBV9 and TRBJ1-2, is DSGVTQTPKHLITATGQRVTLRCSPRSGDLSVYWYQQSLDQGLQFLIQYYNGEERAKGNILERFSAQQFPDLHSELNLSSLELGDSALYFCASSVGGYGYTFGSGTRLTVV.

J is TRBJ2-7 and V is TRBV11-2, with a tentative D call TRBD1 (5 bases). V lost 4 bases, J lost 1 base, and 11 bases lay in between. CDR1 and CDR2 (germline): SGHAT, FQNNGV. The CDR3 extends over 14 amino acids. The DNA of the CDR3 is TGTGCCAGCAGCTCCGACAGTCATTCCTACGAGCAGTACTTC. Translating it yields CASSSDSHSYEQYF.

This sequence joins TRBV7-3 and TRBJ2-2, with 13 nucleotides matching TRBD2. V gave up 5 bases and J gave up 0 bases; unmatched junction bases: 9. Germline CDR1 and CDR2: SGHTA and FQGTGA. The length of the CDR3 is 19 residues. The CDR3 DNA reads TGTGCCAGCAGCACAACCCCGGGACTAGCGGGGTCGAACACCGGGGAGCTGTTTTTT. Translated, it gives CASSTTPGLAGSNTGELFF.

This clonotype was seen just once. The J gene is TRBJ2-5, the V gene TRBV6-2 or TRBV6-3, with 8 nucleotides matching TRBD2. The CDR3 has 16 amino acids. Germline lookup yields CDR1 MNHEY and CDR2 SVGEGT. After removal of 5 bases from V and 0 bases from J, the junction contained 8 bases not matched to a gene. DNA of the CDR3: TGTGCCAGCAGTCCGAGCGGGGGCCTGTACCAAGAGACCCAGTACTTC. This gives the protein CASSPSGGLYQETQYF.

The chain combines TRBV12-3 or TRBV12-4 with TRBJ1-2, with unresolved D. This CDR3 is 13 amino acids long. V lost 7 bases to trimming and J lost 3 bases, with 12 bases between them. CDR3 protein: CASTDPGYYGYTF. The CDR3 DNA is TGTGCCAGCACCGATCCGGGGTACTATGGCTACACCTTC.

The genes are TRBV4-1 and TRBJ2-7, with D perhaps TRBD1 (7 bases). The CDR3 consists of 18 residues. Germline CDR1 reads MGHRA; CDR2 reads YSYEKL. V lost 4 bases, J lost 3 bases, and 25 bases lay in between. As DNA, the CDR3 is TGCGCCAGCAGCCTCTTGGGAGGAGGGGGACAGCCCTTCTACGAGCAGTACTTC. Translation gives CASSLLGGGGQPFYEQYF.

The chain recombines TRBV29-1 with TRBJ2-1; TRBD1 agrees at 7 bases. V was clipped by 7 bases and J by 6 bases; unmatched bases: 6. Germline loops: CDR1 SQVTM, CDR2 ANQGSEA. The CDR3 contains 12 residues. The CDR3 here is CSANRGPNEQFF. The CDR3 nucleotides are TGCAGCGCTAACAGGGGACCCAATGAGCAGTTCTTC.

The chain carries TRBV9 and TRBJ2-1; no clear D. The germline CDR1 and CDR2 sequences are SGDLS and YYNGEE. CDR3 size: 12 residues. The V end was cut by 0 bases, the J end by 7 bases, with 5 bases between. As DNA, the CDR3 is TGTGCCAGCAGCGTAGGGGCTAATGAGCAGTTCTTC. Translating gives CASSVGANEQFF.

This chain uses TRBV10-3 with TRBJ1-4; D is uncertain. V shed 10 bases and J shed 6 bases, with 15 bases lying between them. Per germline, CDR1 ENHRY and CDR2 SYGVKD. CDR3 length: 13 residues. The chain's CDR3 is CATQHPLDEKLFF. CDR3 nucleotides: TGTGCCACCCAACACCCCTTGGATGAAAAACTGTTTTTT.

The chain couples TRBV11-1 to TRBJ1-2, with 7 bases identical to TRBD1. Germline assignment: CDR1 SGHAT and CDR2 FQDESV (reference sequence). The junction had 3 bases not matched to a gene; V was cut back by 2 bases and J by 0 bases. This CDR3 has 15 residues. The CDR3 region is CASSLSTGPNYGYTF. In DNA, the CDR3 is TGTGCCAGCAGCTTATCGACAGGGCCTAACTATGGCTACACCTTC. The whole variable domain, remainder taken from reference TRBV11-1 and TRBJ1-2, is EAEVAQSPRYKITEKSQAVAFWCDPISGHATLYWYRQILGQGPELLVQFQDESVVDDSQLPKDRFSAERLKGVDSTLKIQPAELGDSAMYLCASSLSTGPNYGYTFGSGTRLTVV.

The rearrangement links TRBV27 to TRBJ2-7; D might be TRBD2 (6 bases). Germline V gene sequence: CDR1 MNHEY, CDR2 SMNVEV (reference sequence). Deletions cut 4 bases from V and 5 bases from J, with 18 bases between. The CDR3 runs 15 residues. In DNA, the CDR3 is TGTGCCAGCAGTTCCCCCGTGCGGGGTTCCGACGAGCAGTACTTC. Amino acid sequence: CASSSPVRGSDEQYF.

V and J are TRBV18 and TRBJ2-7; D is perhaps TRBD2 (6 bases). Trimming cost V 8 bases and J 2 bases, with 16 bases left between them. There are 14 residues in the CDR3. Germline loops: CDR1 KGHSH, CDR2 LQKENI. The CDR3 nucleotides read TGTGCCAGCACCTCTGCGGGGAAGCCCTACGAGCAGTACTTC. Translation gives CASTSAGKPYEQYF.

The chain links TRBV7-9 to TRBJ1-4; D remains ambiguous. In germline, CDR1 is SEHNR, CDR2 FQNEAQ (reference sequence). Trimming removed 5 bases from V and 7 bases from J, with 20 bases in between. This CDR3 spans 16 amino acids. CDR3 residues: CASSPSELSVFEKLFF. In DNA, the CDR3 is TGTGCCAGCAGCCCCTCGGAGCTTTCCGTTTTTGAAAAACTGTTTTTT.

The chain uses TRBV9 and TRBJ1-2; D not resolved. The V gene's germline CDR1 is SGDLS and CDR2 YYNGEE. V lost 5 bases and J lost 7, with 9 bases in between. The CDR3 consists of 11 residues. The CDR3 region has the DNA TGTGCCAGCAGTTCGTTTCTTGGCTACACCTTC. Its translation: CASSSFLGYTF.

The chain is built from TRBV29-1 and TRBJ2-3; tentative D call: TRBD1 (6 bases). CDR1 and CDR2 from the germline V gene are SQVTM and ANQGSEA. V was cut by 3 bases and J by 2 bases, with 15 bases left in between. The CDR3 contains 15 residues. CDR3: CSVELGAPHTDTQYF. Written as DNA, the CDR3 is TGCAGCGTTGAGTTGGGGGCCCCTCACACAGATACGCAGTATTTT.

V and J are TRBV3-1 and TRBJ2-7; D may be TRBD1 or TRBD2 (5 bases each). CDR1 is LGHDT and CDR2 is YNNKEL in the germline V gene (reference sequence). This CDR3 comprises 17 residues. Between the trimmed V and J ends, which lost 1 base and 3 bases, there was a span of 19 bases. CDR3 protein: CASSQGEFLGTNYEQYF. CDR3 nucleotide sequence: TGTGCCAGCAGCCAAGGGGAGTTCCTCGGGACCAACTACGAGCAGTACTTC.

The CDR3 protein is CASSFRTVRTSGANTGELFF. In DNA, the CDR3 is TGTGCCAGCAGCTTCCGGACGGTTCGGACTAGCGGGGCCAACACCGGGGAGCTGTTTTTT. The chain combines TRBV14 with TRBJ2-2, with TRBD2 matching over 12 bases. After removal of 5 bases from V and 2 bases from J, the junction contained 15 bases not matched to a gene. CDR3 length equals 20 residues. Germline loops: CDR1 SGHDN, CDR2 FVKESK.

V and J are TRBV9 and TRBJ2-3; tentatively, D is TRBD1 (6 bases). The V end was cut by 0 bases, the J end by 4 bases, with 9 bases between. CDR3 size: 14 residues. Germline lookup yields CDR1 SGDLS and CDR2 YYNGEE. The CDR3 reads CASSVVDRSDTQYF. In DNA form, the CDR3 reads TGTGCCAGCAGCGTAGTGGACAGATCAGATACGCAGTATTTT. The full variable domain, in which reference TRBV9 and TRBJ2-3 provide the parts outside the CDR3, is DSGVTQTPKHLITATGQRVTLRCSPRSGDLSVYWYQQSLDQGLQFLIQYYNGEERAKGNILERFSAQQFPDLHSELNLSSLELGDSALYFCASSVVDRSDTQYFGPGTRLTVL.

The chain couples TRBV28 to TRBJ2-1; D is tentatively TRBD1 or TRBD2 (5 bases each). Trimming took off 6 bases at V and 4 bases at J, with 10 bases between the two ends. Germline CDR1 and CDR2: MDHEN and SYDVKM. The CDR3 loop spans 13 amino acids. CDR3 nucleotide sequence: TGTGCCAGCAGCCGGGACGGTTACAATGAGCAGTTCTTC. This codes for CASSRDGYNEQFF.

The CDR3 region has the DNA TGTGCTAGTGGCCTAGGAGCGGAGTCTTACGAGCAGTACTTC. Protein: CASGLGAESYEQYF. The chain uses TRBV12-5 and TRBJ2-7; a possible D gene is TRBD2 (5 bases). Germline V CDR1 and CDR2: LGHNT, FRNRAP. The germline V and J ends were trimmed by 6 bases and 4 bases, with 16 bases remaining between them. The CDR3 has 14 amino acids.

The chain combines TRBV5-1 with TRBJ2-5; 7 bases match TRBD1. The length of the CDR3 is 14 residues. The germline V gene has CDR1 SGHRS and CDR2 YFSETQ. Trimming took 4 bases from V and 5 from J; bases not matched to a gene: 8. This chain's CDR3 is CASSLTRGLETQYF. The CDR3 region has the DNA TGCGCCAGCAGCCTAACCAGGGGGTTGGAGACCCAGTACTTC.

This clonotype turned up a few times. This sequence joins TRBV29-1 and TRBJ1-1; TRBD1 matches 7 bases. The CDR3 has 12 amino acids. Trimming removed 3 bases from V and 5 bases from J; junction bases left unmatched: 3. Germline V lookup: CDR1 SQVTM, CDR2 ANQGSEA. This chain's CDR3 is CSVEPGGTEAFF. CDR3 bases: TGCAGCGTTGAGCCAGGGGGGACTGAAGCTTTCTTT.

The V call is TRBV28, the J call TRBJ1-1; D is uncertain. This CDR3 region has 9 residues. V lost 9 bases to trimming and J lost 8 bases, with 7 bases between them. Looked up from germline, CDR1 is MDHEN and CDR2 is SYDVKM. The CDR3: CARTCEAFF. The CDR3 region has the DNA TGTGCCAGAACCTGCGAAGCTTTCTTT.

CDR3 bases: TGTGCCAGCAGAGAACAGGGTTTGAACACTGAAGCTTTCTTT. Translating gives CASREQGLNTEAFF. This chain connects TRBV6-5 to TRBJ1-1; possibly TRBD1 for D (6 bases). The CDR3 covers 14 residues. Germline CDR1 is MNHEY and CDR2 is SVGAGI. Trimming shortened V by 6 bases and J by 0 bases, and 11 bases separated the two germline ends.